This T cell receptor beta chain was identified in a study of neoadjuvant anti-PD-1 for oral cavity cancer. Clones were sequenced by immunoSEQ multiplex PCR, and TCRdb holds only the in-frame ones, with some missing. The sample has 70,000 to 95,000 clones; more than 80% are singletons. Study findings and constraints: Only a few patients per response group were TCR-analyzed; validation needed.

Points on this clone: What it binds is not known.

Stage II-IVA oral cavity squamous cell carcinoma was new and untreated by systemic or radiation therapy. Cohort: HPV-negative, locally advanced oral cavity squamous cell carcinoma patients. V was trimmed by 0 bases and J by 0 bases, leaving 6 bases between them. CDR1 is MGHRA, CDR2 YSYEKL, per germline. The CDR3 is 15 residues long. The rearrangement uses TRBV4-1 and TRBJ1-3; D not certain. This sequence originates from a person between 40 and 85 years old with oral cavity squamous cell carcinoma. Here the sequenced sample was PBMCs, taken before nivolumab (anti-PD-1) treatment. CDR3 sequence reads: CASSQDTNSGNTIYF. As DNA, the CDR3 is TGCGCCAGCAGCCAAGACACCAACTCTGGAAACACCATATATTTT.